This T cell receptor (beta chain) was recorded in a study of Ad26.COV2.S vaccination and SARS-CoV-2 variants. Study overall: Intramuscularly, Ad26.COV2.S was given either once or twice, 56 days apart.

Germline CDR1 is SGHTA and CDR2 is FQGNSA. Trimming took 6 bases from V and 5 from J; bases not matched to a gene: 4. The CDR3 is 14 amino acids. Only in-frame clones appear in the TCRdb table, and some are missing; sequencing was by immunoSEQ multiplex PCR. The sample shows approximately 300,000 clones, 86% of them seen only once. The treatment here: some 19 received Ad26.COV2.S at low or high dose, single or two shots; five or six received placebo; per-sample allocation not given. Day 63 after the first injection of vaccine or placebo was the sampling time. It was an adult aged 18-55 years in Boston who was the donor. In the vaccine, an Ad26 vector expressed the SARS-CoV-2 spike of the Wuhan strain. This clone was seen a single time.

The chain combines TRBV7-2 with TRBJ2-2; 9 nucleotides match TRBD1. The specimen was peripheral blood, collected in a trial of Ad26.COV2.S vaccine versus placebo. The TCR originated in a person between 18 and 59 years old who received the Ad26.COV2.S COVID-19 vaccine or a placebo. The CDR3 sequence: CASRDRGWTGELFF. The CDR3 coding sequence is TGTGCCAGCAGGGACAGGGGTTGGACCGGGGAGCTGTTTTTT.